This TCR beta chain originates from a study of CD8 T cells in Susac syndrome. Whole-study results and caveats: The study's TCR sequencing and HLA analysis covered a relatively small number of individuals, and the study acknowledged this.

A word on this clonotype: What it binds is unknown.

The germline V gene encodes CDR1 MNHNS and CDR2 SASEGT. The CDR3 has 16 amino acids. Unmatched junction bases numbered 4, after V lost 1 base and J lost 4 bases. Random-hexamer reverse transcription was applied to 0.5 to 1 ug RNA. Amplification of TCR beta CDR3 was carried out by immunoSEQ multiplex PCR, which covered 54 Vbeta and 13 Jbeta segments. In TCRdb, the immunoSEQ multiplex PCR reads were re-called with MiXCR into one record per CDR3 protein. The sample has about 150,000 distinct CDR3 sequences, about 94% seen once. The TCR was taken from a human donor with multiple sclerosis. V is TRBV6-1 and J is TRBJ2-5, with TRBD1 matching over 12 bases. Sequences were obtained from CD8+ T cells from PBMCs. In DNA form, the CDR3 reads TGTGCCAGCAGTGAAGGGGACAGGGGGCGTCGAGAGACCCAGTACTTC. It specifies CASSEGDRGRRETQYF.